The rows below give T cell receptor beta chains drawn from one sample of a study of T cell repertoires in cytomegalovirus infection. No antigen has been identified for these receptors. TCRdb passed the reads through MiXCR, listing each CDR3 protein once. Of 200,000 to 250,000 distinct CDR3 sequences in the sample, less than 50% are singletons; the top ten hold 55% to 70%. Specimen: CD8+ T cells from cultured PBMCs, collected from culture after CMV antigen stimulation. The receptor set was obtained from a human donor in good health (CMV status not recorded). Some clones in this sample may be carry-over from other donors' samples. Both conserved end residues are part of each CDR3. The D gene is left open where the match is weak. For some rows the clone size is stated as once, few or many, or as a class when expanded; others skip it.

J	V	size	D	DNA	CDR3
TRBJ2-7	TRBV7-2	few	TRBD1	TGTGCCAGCAGCTTACTAGGGGGCGCGGTAAACGAGCAGTACTTC	CASSLLGGAVNEQYF
TRBJ1-1	TRBV4-1	many	NA	TGCGCCAGCAGCCTACTAGGGACGAACACTGAAGCTTTCTTT	CASSLLGTNTEAFF
TRBJ2-5	TRBV12-5	NA	NA	TGTGCTAGTGGTTTGCTCACCCCGGGACTCCGCCCCCAAGAGACCCAGTACTTC	CASGLLTPGLRPQETQYF
TRBJ2-1	TRBV2	NA	NA	TGTGCCAGCAGTGAAGGTAGCGGAAGCTCCTACAATGAGCAGTTCTTC	CASSEGSGSSYNEQFF
TRBJ2-4	TRBV25-1	few	NA	TGTGCCAGCAGTGAAGGTCTAGCCAAAAACATTCAGTACTTC	CASSEGLAKNIQYF
TRBJ2-1	TRBV10-1	few	NA	TGCGCCAGCAACCCCGTTTTGGAATCGGTCCAGTTCTTC	CASNPVLESVQFF
TRBJ2-7	TRBV24-1	NA	TRBD1	TGTGCCACCAGTGATCGGACAGGGGAAAGTCCCTACGAGCATTACTTC	CATSDRTGESPYEHYF
TRBJ1-1	TRBV2	once	TRBD1	TGTGCCCGGGAACAGGGGCGAGCTTTCTTT	CAREQGRAFF
TRBJ1-1	TRBV11-2	many	TRBD1	TGTGCCAGCAGCTTAGAAGGGGACAGACAGACTGAAGCTTTCTTT	CASSLEGDRQTEAFF
TRBJ2-5	TRBV11-2	NA	TRBD1	TGTGCCAGCAGCTTATTTTATACCGAAAGGGACAGAATAGAGACCCAGTACTTC	CASSLFYTERDRIETQYF
TRBJ1-5	TRBV7-8	many	NA	TGTGCCAGCAGCTTCGACAGGAGGAATCAGCCCCAGCATTTT	CASSFDRRNQPQHF
TRBJ1-2	TRBV9	NA	TRBD1	TGTGCCAGCAGCGCACCCTTTGGACAGGCCGCAGGGTATGGCTACACCTTC	CASSAPFGQAAGYGYTF
TRBJ2-3	TRBV28	once	TRBD2	TGTGCCAGCAGTGCCCAGAGACTAGCGGGTACCACAGATACGCAGTATTTT	CASSAQRLAGTTDTQYF
TRBJ2-7	TRBV7-9	NA	NA	TGTGCCAGAAATCGACTAACGGTTAAATCCTACGAGCAGTACTTC	CARNRLTVKSYEQYF
TRBJ2-3	TRBV11-2	once	NA	TGTGCCAGCAGCTTAGGGGCAGCTACGCAGTATTTT	CASSLGAATQYF
TRBJ1-1	TRBV20-1	NA	NA	TGCAGTGCTAGACGTGGAGCGGTGAACACTGAAGCTTTCTTT	CSARRGAVNTEAFF
TRBJ2-3	TRBV7-7	NA	TRBD2	TGTGCTAGCAGCCTGACGTTCCACTTAGCGGGGCAGGGCACAGATACGCAGTATTTT	CASSLTFHLAGQGTDTQYF
TRBJ1-1	TRBV19	few	NA	TGTGCCAGCAGTATAGGGAACACTGAAGCTTTCTTT	CASSIGNTEAFF
TRBJ2-7	TRBV15	NA	NA	TGTGCCACCAGCAGAGCGGGTTCCACCTACGAGCAGTACTTC	CATSRAGSTYEQYF
TRBJ2-1	TRBV7-2	few	TRBD2	TGTGCCAGCAGCTTAGCGGTTAGCGGGACTGAGCAGTTCTTC	CASSLAVSGTEQFF
TRBJ1-4	TRBV10-3	NA	NA	TGTGCCATCAGTGAATTGAGCCCCCCGGGGGAAAAACTGTTTTTT	CAISELSPPGEKLFF
TRBJ2-3	TRBV7-6	NA	NA	TGTGCCAGCGAGAATCCTCTTAGCACAGATACGCAGTATTTT	CASENPLSTDTQYF
TRBJ1-6	TRBV2	NA	NA	TGTGCCAGCAGTGAGCGGGGGCGGCTTTCACCCCTCCACTTT	CASSERGRLSPLHF
TRBJ2-7	TRBV27	few	NA	TGTGCCAGCGTTGGCCTACGCTACGAGCAGTACTTC	CASVGLRYEQYF
TRBJ1-1	TRBV7-8	few	NA	TGTGCCAGCAGCGCTCGGAGACTAGGGGACACTGAAGCTTTCTTT	CASSARRLGDTEAFF
TRBJ1-1	TRBV7-9	once	NA	TGTGCCAGCAGCCACAACTACGTTATGACTGAAGCTTTCTTT	CASSHNYVMTEAFF
TRBJ2-6	TRBV12-3/TRBV12-4	NA	NA	TGTGCCAGCAGTTTAAAATACTCTGGGGCCAACGTCCTGACTTTC	CASSLKYSGANVLTF
TRBJ2-1	TRBV10-3	NA	TRBD2	TGTGCCATCAGTGATCCACAACTAGCGGGAATGTTTAATGAGCAGTTCTTC	CAISDPQLAGMFNEQFF
TRBJ1-5	TRBV2	NA	NA	TGTGCCAGCAGTGATTGGGGAGGGAATCAGCCCCAGCATTTT	CASSDWGGNQPQHF
TRBJ2-2	TRBV29-1	few	NA	TGCAGCGTTCCCCGGGCCACGGCTGGGGAGCTGTTTTTT	CSVPRATAGELFF
TRBJ2-7	TRBV6-6	NA	NA	TGTGCCAGCAGTTACCGGGGAGAGTACTACGAGCAGTACTTC	CASSYRGEYYEQYF
TRBJ1-5	TRBV12-3/TRBV12-4	NA	NA	TGTGCCAGCAGTATATCGGGGGGGTCAAGTCAGCCCCAGCATTTT	CASSISGGSSQPQHF
TRBJ2-1	TRBV12-3/TRBV12-4	few	TRBD1	TGTGCCAGCAGTCAAACCCGGACAGGGGGACATGAGCAGTTCTTC	CASSQTRTGGHEQFF
TRBJ1-2	TRBV7-8	many	TRBD1	TGTGCCAGCAGCTCGGGACAGGGGATAACCTTTAACTATGGCTACACCTTC	CASSSGQGITFNYGYTF
TRBJ2-7	TRBV5-6	NA	TRBD1	TGTGCCAGCAGCTACTTGGAGACAGGGGTCTACGAGCAGTACTTC	CASSYLETGVYEQYF
TRBJ2-1	TRBV7-4	NA	TRBD2	TGTGCCAGCAGCGCCAGCGGGAGGAGCTCCTACAATGAGCAGTTCTTC	CASSASGRSSYNEQFF
TRBJ1-6	TRBV19	NA	NA	TGTGCCAGTACTAGGACTACGGCCGGGCATTCACCCCTCCACTTT	CASTRTTAGHSPLHF
TRBJ2-2	TRBV7-2	many	NA	TGTGCCAGCAGCCGAGGAGGGGGCTCGAACACCGGGGAGCTGTTTTTT	CASSRGGGSNTGELFF
TRBJ2-3	TRBV27	NA	TRBD1	TGTGCCAGCATGCCCTGGGACAGGCGACAATCCACAGATACGCAGTATTTT	CASMPWDRRQSTDTQYF
TRBJ1-6	TRBV7-9	few	NA	TGTGCCAGCAGTTCAGGGACTGGGAGGAATAATTCACCCCTCCACTTT	CASSSGTGRNNSPLHF
TRBJ2-2	TRBV29-1	few	TRBD1	TGCAGCACCCCCGGGACAGCGAACACCGGGGAGCTGTTTTTT	CSTPGTANTGELFF
TRBJ2-7	TRBV7-9	NA	TRBD2	TGTGCCAGCAGCTCTCCCCTAGCGGGAGTCCCCTACGAGCAGTACTTC	CASSSPLAGVPYEQYF
TRBJ1-5	TRBV6-1	NA	TRBD1	TGTGCCAGCAGCGAATTCGTGGGACAGGGGGCGGGTCAGCCCCAGCATTTT	CASSEFVGQGAGQPQHF
TRBJ1-2	TRBV27	NA	TRBD1	TGTGCCAGCAGTTTTGGTCAGGGGGCGCGGGGCTACACCTTC	CASSFGQGARGYTF
TRBJ1-4	TRBV19	NA	NA	TGTGCCAGTAGTTCCCCTTCGAGGGGACGGAATGAAAAACTGTTTTTT	CASSSPSRGRNEKLFF
TRBJ2-3	TRBV7-6	few	TRBD2	TGTGCCAGCAGCCAAGTCCGATATGGTAGCGGGAGGGCCTCTACGCAGTATTTT	CASSQVRYGSGRASTQYF
TRBJ2-1	TRBV28	NA	NA	TGTGCCAGCAGTTCCCCGGGAGAGGGCTCCTCCTACAATGAGCAGTTCTTC	CASSSPGEGSSYNEQFF
TRBJ2-2	TRBV7-8	NA	TRBD2	TGTGCCAGCAGCTTAGCTGGGGGGGGCACCGGGGAGCTGTTTTTT	CASSLAGGGTGELFF
TRBJ2-7	TRBV20-1	NA	TRBD2	TGCAGTGCTAGTCCAGCGGGGGGCCAAATCCACGAGCAGTACTTC	CSASPAGGQIHEQYF
TRBJ2-1	TRBV11-2	NA	NA	TGTGCCAGCAGCTTAGTCCGAGGGCCCACCTACAATGAGCAGTTCTTC	CASSLVRGPTYNEQFF
TRBJ2-5	TRBV7-9	many	NA	TGTGCCAGCAGCTTATGGTCACACAGGGCCCAGACCCAGTACTTC	CASSLWSHRAQTQYF
TRBJ2-2	TRBV27	NA	NA	TGTGCCAGCAGCCCTTCAGTGCGGGTAGGGTCTGACGGGGAGCTGTTTTTT	CASSPSVRVGSDGELFF
TRBJ2-7	TRBV7-9	NA	NA	TGTGCCAGCAGCTTAGGGCTCGGCGTCGGGCTAGCTCACTCCTACGAGCAGTACTTC	CASSLGLGVGLAHSYEQYF